This passage covers 19 T cell receptor beta chains from one sample sequenced in a study of PD-1 blockade in classical Hodgkin lymphoma. The time point: cycle 4 day 1 (C4D1), after five to seven weeks of nivolumab. Exposure to brentuximab vedotin varied, and each patient had relapsed following autologous stem cell transplantation. Assay used: immunoSEQ multiplex PCR; TCRdb lists only in-frame clones, some missing. The sample has about 93,000 clones, roughly 73% seen once. Sequencing was performed on peripheral blood mononuclear cells (PBMCs), taken before the fourth cycle of nivolumab. The receptors derive from a human donor with classical Hodgkin lymphoma.

The V call is TRBV7-9, the J call TRBJ2-7; unclear D gene. The CDR3 totals 13 residues. Trimming removed 0 bases from V and 8 bases from J, with 11 bases in between. Germline V CDR1 and CDR2: SEHNR, FQNEAQ (reference sequence). The CDR3 loop reads CASSLAPKNKQYF. CDR3 DNA: TGTGCCAGCAGCTTAGCCCCCAAGAACAAGCAGTACTTC.

The rearrangement joins TRBV6-1 to TRBJ2-7, with D tentatively TRBD1 or TRBD2 (6 bases each). Germline-derived CDR1 and CDR2 are MNHNS and SASEGT. The CDR3 is made up of 15 amino acids. Trimming removed 3 bases at V and 6 bases at J, with 18 bases between. The CDR3 DNA is TGTGCCAGCAGTGAGGTAAAGGGGGGCGTATGCGAGCAGTACTTC. As protein: CASSEVKGGVCEQYF.

The V call is TRBV28, the J call TRBJ2-2; maybe TRBD2 (6 bases). The CDR3 has 16 amino acids. Germline CDR1 is MDHEN and CDR2 is SYDVKM. V lost 6 bases to trimming and J lost 1 base, with 15 bases between them. Here the CDR3 DNA reads TGTGCCAGCAGCGGCGGGGTAAAAGGGAACACCGGGGAGCTGTTTTTT. Translating it yields CASSGGVKGNTGELFF. Full variable domain (missing parts from reference TRBV28 and TRBJ2-2): DVKVTQSSRYLVKRTGEKVFLECVQDMDHENMFWYRQDPGLGLRLIYFSYDVKMKEKGDIPEGYSVSREKKERFSLILESASTNQTSMYLCASSGGVKGNTGELFFGEGSRLTVL.

The rearrangement joins TRBV5-1 to TRBJ1-3, with a possible D match to TRBD1 (5 bases). From germline, CDR1 is SGHRS and CDR2 YFSETQ. Trimming shortened V by 2 bases and J by 0 bases, and 6 bases separated the two germline ends. The CDR3 is made up of 14 amino acids. CDR3 region: CASSFGGSGNTIYF. The CDR3 nucleotides read TGCGCCAGCAGCTTCGGGGGCTCTGGAAACACCATATATTTT.

CDR3 loop: CASGTSRAQETQYF. CDR3 coding DNA: TGTGCCAGCGGCACTAGCCGAGCACAAGAGACCCAGTACTTC. The rearrangement joins TRBV6-6 to TRBJ2-5; weak D call: TRBD2 (6 bases). The V gene lost 8 bases and the J gene lost 2 bases, with 15 bases spanning the gap. From germline, CDR1 is MNHNY and CDR2 SVGAGI (reference sequence). The CDR3 is 14 amino acids.

V and J are TRBV10-3 and TRBJ2-7; weak D call: TRBD2 (5 bases). Germline V CDR1 and CDR2: ENHRY, SYGVKD. V was pared by 2 bases and J by 6 bases, with 17 bases between. This CDR3 has 15 amino acids. In nucleotides, the CDR3 is TGTGCCATCAGTGAGATTGGGAGTCCACTCGTCGAGCAGTACTTC. Residues: CAISEIGSPLVEQYF.

This chain joins TRBV4-2 and TRBJ2-5; 9 nucleotides line up with TRBD1. The CDR3 has 15 residues. Losses at the gene ends were 4 bases for V and 2 bases for J; bases not matched to a gene: 5. Germline V CDR1 and CDR2: LGHNA, YNFKEQ. In nucleotides, the CDR3 is TGTGCCAGCAGCCCCGGGACAGGGTCTCAAGAGACCCAGTACTTC. Residues: CASSPGTGSQETQYF.

The chain employs TRBV6-4 and TRBJ2-7, with a possible D match to TRBD1 (6 bases). The CDR3 consists of 15 residues. Germline assignment: CDR1 MRHNA and CDR2 SNTAGT. Trimming cost V 6 bases and J 2 bases, with 17 bases left between them. CDR3 residues: CASREPTGRPYEQYF. The CDR3 DNA reads TGTGCCAGCAGGGAACCGACAGGCCGACCCTACGAGCAGTACTTC.

This rearrangement joins TRBV29-1 to TRBJ1-1, with 7 bases lining up with TRBD1. The V segment lost 7 bases and the J segment 1 base; nucleotides outside the gene matches: 6. This CDR3 contains 13 residues. Germline loops: CDR1 SQVTM, CDR2 ANQGSEA. As DNA, the CDR3 is TGCAGCGCTAACAGGGGATCGAACACTGAAGCTTTCTTT. Protein: CSANRGSNTEAFF.

The chain employs TRBV10-3 and TRBJ1-5; no definite D call. This CDR3 has 17 amino acids. Germline lookup yields CDR1 ENHRY and CDR2 SYGVKD. The V end was cut by 8 bases, the J end by 0 bases, with 20 bases between. This CDR3 reads CAIGPKGEKYSNQPQHF. The CDR3 DNA follows: TGTGCCATCGGACCGAAAGGCGAAAAATATAGCAATCAGCCCCAGCATTTT.

This chain uses TRBV29-1 with TRBJ2-6; D is uncertain. V was pared by 4 bases and J by 1 base, with 2 bases between. There are 12 residues in the CDR3. Looked up from germline, CDR1 is SQVTM and CDR2 is ANQGSEA. CDR3 DNA sequence: TGCAGCGTTGCTTCTGGGGCCAACGTCCTGACTTTC. Protein: CSVASGANVLTF.

The chain combines TRBV28 with TRBJ2-7; TRBD1 might be the D (6 bases). This CDR3 region has 14 residues. V lost 7 bases, J lost 2 bases, and 15 bases lay in between. Germline assignment: CDR1 MDHEN and CDR2 SYDVKM. CDR3 in DNA: TGTGCCAGCACCCTTGGGGGCGTCGCCTACGAGCAGTACTTC. It codes for CASTLGGVAYEQYF.

There are a few counts of this clone. The CDR3 end shows no conserved phenylalanine or tryptophan, and so a read error is likely. No DNA is shown, since the ends of the CDR3 on it are uncertain; the CDR3 is the one TCRdb lists. The chain links TRBV30 to TRBJ1-1; the table assigns TRBD1, which was not confirmed against the DNA. 12 amino acids form the CDR3, both terminal residues included. Looked up from germline, CDR1 is GTSNPN and CDR2 is SVGIG (reference sequence). This chain's CDR3 is CACLDETGRWFL.

The chain links TRBV7-2 to TRBJ2-7; 7 positions match TRBD1. Germline lookup yields CDR1 SGHTA and CDR2 FQGNSA. The CDR3 is 14 amino acids. Losses at the gene ends were 3 bases for V and 0 bases for J; bases not matched to a gene: 2. CDR3 in amino acids: CASSLDRISYEQYF. The DNA of the CDR3 is TGTGCCAGCAGCTTGGACAGGATCTCCTACGAGCAGTACTTC.

The rearrangement uses TRBV6-6 and TRBJ2-2, with 8 bases identical to TRBD1. Trimming at V came to 5 bases and at J to 4 bases, leaving 6 bases not matched to a gene. The CDR3 runs 15 residues. CDR1 is MNHNY, CDR2 SVGAGI, per germline (reference sequence). The CDR3 reads CASSTRTGSTGELFF. The CDR3 DNA sequence: TGTGCCAGCAGTACCCGGACAGGGTCCACCGGGGAGCTGTTTTTT.

The V gene is TRBV29-1, the J gene TRBJ2-5, with 11 bases matching TRBD2. The CDR3 is 14 amino acids. Germline CDR1 is SQVTM and CDR2 is ANQGSEA. V was clipped by 7 bases and J by 5 bases; unmatched bases: 9. The CDR3 bases are TGCAGCGCCCCGGTGACTAGCGGGATGGAGACCCAGTACTTC. Protein: CSAPVTSGMETQYF.

This rearrangement joins TRBV7-9 to TRBJ1-5, with TRBD1 as a possible D gene (5 bases). The germline V and J ends were trimmed by 5 bases and 7 bases, with 15 bases remaining between them. CDR1 is SEHNR, CDR2 FQNEAQ, per germline (reference sequence). This CDR3 is 14 amino acids long. The CDR3: CASSIGGSGQPQHF. Here the CDR3 DNA reads TGTGCCAGCAGCATCGGCGGCTCAGGGCAGCCCCAGCATTTT.

This chain links TRBV4-2 with TRBJ2-5; D is perhaps TRBD1 or TRBD2 (6 bases each). From germline, CDR1 is LGHNA and CDR2 YNFKEQ. Deletions cut 0 bases from V and 1 base from J, with 15 bases between. The CDR3 has 17 residues. CDR3 protein: CASSQDDGGLPQETQYF. The CDR3 DNA follows: TGTGCCAGCAGCCAAGATGATGGGGGGCTTCCCCAAGAGACCCAGTACTTC.

This chain joins TRBV4-2 and TRBJ2-7; D tentatively reads TRBD1 or TRBD2 (6 bases each). The V and J ends lost 1 base and 0 bases respectively, with 19 bases between them. Looked up from germline, CDR1 is LGHNA and CDR2 is YNFKEQ. CDR3 length: 18 residues. The CDR3 DNA reads as TGTGCCAGCAGCCAAGGGGGGGCAGCGCTTAGCCGCTCCTACGAGCAGTACTTC. Protein: CASSQGGAALSRSYEQYF.